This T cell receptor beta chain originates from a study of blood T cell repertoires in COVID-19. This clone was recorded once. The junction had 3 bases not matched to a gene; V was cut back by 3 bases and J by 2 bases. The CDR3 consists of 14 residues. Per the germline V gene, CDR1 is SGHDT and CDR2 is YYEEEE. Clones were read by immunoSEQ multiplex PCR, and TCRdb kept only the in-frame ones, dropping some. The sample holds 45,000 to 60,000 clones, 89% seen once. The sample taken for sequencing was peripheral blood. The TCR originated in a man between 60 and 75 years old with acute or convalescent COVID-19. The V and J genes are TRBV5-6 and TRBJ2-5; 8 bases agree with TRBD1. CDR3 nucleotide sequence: TGTGCCAGCAGCTGGGGACAGGTACAAGAGACCCAGTACTTC. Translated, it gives CASSWGQVQETQYF. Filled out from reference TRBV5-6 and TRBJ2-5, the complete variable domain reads DAGVTQSPTHLIKTRGQQVTLRCSPKSGHDTVSWYQQALGQGPQFIFQYYEEEERQRGNFPDRFSGHQFPNYSSELNVNALLLGDSALYLCASSWGQVQETQYFGPGTRLLVL.